One sample yielded the 5 T cell receptor beta chains listed below, sequenced in a study of OX40 agonist ivuxolimab in advanced cancers. Profiling relied on immunoSEQ multiplex PCR, and the TCRdb table lists in-frame clones only, not all of them. Of some 83,000 clones listed, around 86% were seen once; the top ten hold 1.5% to 2%. Sequenced here: CD4+ or CD8+ T cells sorted from blood, sampled in a trial of the OX40 agonist ivuxolimab. These receptors all stem from an adult with an advanced solid tumor such as melanoma, head and neck, liver or kidney cancer.

The CDR3 bases are TGTGCCAGTAGTAGCGCCGGGACAGGGGAGCAGCATGGCTACACCTTC. Translated: CASSSAGTGEQHGYTF. This chain links TRBV19 with TRBJ1-2; 10 bases are shared with TRBD1. Germline CDR1 LNHDA, CDR2 SQIVND (reference sequence). V was pared by 4 bases and J by 6 bases, with 11 bases of the junction left unmatched. There are 16 residues in the CDR3. Full variable domain (missing parts from reference TRBV19 and TRBJ1-2): DGGITQSPKYLFRKEGQNVTLSCEQNLNHDAMYWYRQDPGQGLRLIYYSQIVNDFQKGDIAEGYSVSREKKESFPLTVTSAQKNPTAFYLCASSSAGTGEQHGYTFGSGTRLTVV.

The chain joins TRBV9 to TRBJ1-3, with 7 bases aligning to TRBD1. The CDR3 runs to 17 residues. V lost 2 bases and J lost 1; bases outside the gene matches: 9. Per germline, CDR1 SGDLS and CDR2 YYNGEE. CDR3 bases: TGTGCCAGCAGCGTGACAGGGACATCCCGGTCTGGAAACACCATATATTTT. Translated: CASSVTGTSRSGNTIYF.

V is TRBV5-5 and J is TRBJ1-1; D is ambiguous. CDR1 and CDR2 from the germline V gene are SGHKS and YYEKEE (reference sequence). The V end lost 0 bases, the J end lost 1 base, and 13 bases lay between the germline ends. There are 16 residues in the CDR3. The CDR3 DNA follows: TGTGCCAGCAGCTTGGGGGCACAGAAATCGAACACTGAAGCTTTCTTT. Amino acid sequence: CASSLGAQKSNTEAFF.

The chain uses TRBV7-6 and TRBJ2-5; no clear D. V was pared by 5 bases and J by 1 base, with 11 bases between. The CDR3 spans 14 residues. Germline CDR1 reads SGHVS; CDR2 reads FNYEAQ. The CDR3 sequence: CASSRFGSQETQYF. The CDR3 bases are TGTGCCAGCAGCCGGTTTGGATCCCAAGAGACCCAGTACTTC.

DNA for the CDR3: TGTGCCAGCCAAGACAGGGGTATAGAGCAGTACTTC. Its protein product is CASQDRGIEQYF. The chain joins TRBV6-6 to TRBJ2-7; 8 bases align to TRBD1. Losses at the gene ends were 8 bases for V and 7 bases for J; bases not matched to a gene: 7. Germline-derived CDR1 and CDR2 are MNHNY and SVGAGI (reference sequence). CDR3 length: 12 residues.